A selection of T cell receptor beta chains follows, all from one sample in a study of cytomegalovirus exposure and HLA in healthy donors. The method was immunoSEQ multiplex PCR; TCRdb's version includes in-frame clones alone and lacks a portion of them. Of 140,000 or so clones listed, 75% to 90% are singletons. The sequencing input was PBMCs. These receptors originate from a woman aged 18-35 years in good health and CMV-seropositive. Each CDR3 is given without its conserved first and last residue. Fields, in order: V gene, CDR3 length, CDR3 protein.

V gene: TRBV7-9
CDR3 length: 13
CDR3 protein: ASSLGRTENQPQH

V gene: TRBV27
CDR3 length: 13
CDR3 protein: ASRASGGYTDTQY

V gene: TRBV7-2
CDR3 length: 10
CDR3 protein: ASSPRLETQY

V gene: TRBV5-1
CDR3 length: 14
CDR3 protein: ASSYTSGGRTDTQY

V gene: TRBV7-3
CDR3 length: 12
CDR3 protein: ASSFGSGANVLT

V gene: TRBV7-8
CDR3 length: 12
CDR3 protein: ASSLAGAYNEQF

V gene: TRBV20-1
CDR3 length: 9
CDR3 protein: SAFGVTEAF

V gene: TRBV6-1
CDR3 length: 15
CDR3 protein: ASSAILGASSNQPQH

V gene: TRBV27
CDR3 length: 13
CDR3 protein: ASLPKTGVNHGYT

V gene: TRBV19
CDR3 length: 14
CDR3 protein: ASSPLLGVTNNEQF